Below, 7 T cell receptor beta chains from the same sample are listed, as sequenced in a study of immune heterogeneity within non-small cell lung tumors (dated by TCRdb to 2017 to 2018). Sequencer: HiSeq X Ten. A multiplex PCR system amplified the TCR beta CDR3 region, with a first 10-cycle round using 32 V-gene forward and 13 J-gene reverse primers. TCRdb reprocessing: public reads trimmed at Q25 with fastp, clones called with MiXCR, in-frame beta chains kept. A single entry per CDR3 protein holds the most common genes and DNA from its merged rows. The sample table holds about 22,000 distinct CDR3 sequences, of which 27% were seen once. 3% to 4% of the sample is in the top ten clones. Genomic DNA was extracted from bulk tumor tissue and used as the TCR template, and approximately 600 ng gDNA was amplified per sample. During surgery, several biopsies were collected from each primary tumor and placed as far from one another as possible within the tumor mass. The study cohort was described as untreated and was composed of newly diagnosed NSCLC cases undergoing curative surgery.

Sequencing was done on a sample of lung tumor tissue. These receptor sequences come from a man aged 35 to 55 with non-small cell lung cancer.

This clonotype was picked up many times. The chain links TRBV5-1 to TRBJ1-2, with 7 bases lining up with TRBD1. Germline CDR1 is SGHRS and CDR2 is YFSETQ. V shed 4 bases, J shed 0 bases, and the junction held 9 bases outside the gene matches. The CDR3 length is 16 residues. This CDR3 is CASSPLPGQTNYGYTF. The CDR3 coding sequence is TGCGCCAGCAGCCCTTTACCGGGACAGACTAACTATGGCTACACCTTC.

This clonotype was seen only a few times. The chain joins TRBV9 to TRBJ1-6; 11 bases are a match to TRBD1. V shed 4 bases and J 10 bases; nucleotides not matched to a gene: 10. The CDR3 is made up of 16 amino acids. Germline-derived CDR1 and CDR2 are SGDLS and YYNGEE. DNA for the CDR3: TGTGCCAGCAGCAGGGGGGACAGGGGGTTAGGGTCACCCCTCCACTTT. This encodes CASSRGDRGLGSPLHF.

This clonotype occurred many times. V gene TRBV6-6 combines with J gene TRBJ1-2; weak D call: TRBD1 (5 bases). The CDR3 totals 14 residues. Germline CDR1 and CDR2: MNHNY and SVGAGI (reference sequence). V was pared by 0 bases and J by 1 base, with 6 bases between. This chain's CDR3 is CASSYSTDNYGYTF. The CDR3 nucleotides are TGTGCCAGCAGTTACTCGACAGATAACTATGGCTACACCTTC.

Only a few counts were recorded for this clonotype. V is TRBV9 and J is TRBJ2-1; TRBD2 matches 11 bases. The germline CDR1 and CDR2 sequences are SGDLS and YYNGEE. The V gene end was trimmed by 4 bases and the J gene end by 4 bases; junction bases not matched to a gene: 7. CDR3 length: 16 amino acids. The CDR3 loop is CASSPGLAGAYNEQFF. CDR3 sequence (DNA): TGTGCCAGCAGCCCAGGACTAGCGGGTGCTTACAATGAGCAGTTCTTC.

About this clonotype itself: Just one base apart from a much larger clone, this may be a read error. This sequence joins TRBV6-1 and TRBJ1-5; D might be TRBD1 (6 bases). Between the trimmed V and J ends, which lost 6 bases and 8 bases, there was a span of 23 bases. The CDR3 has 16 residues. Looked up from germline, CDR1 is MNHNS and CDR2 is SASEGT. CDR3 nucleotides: TGTGCCAGCAGGCGGGTACAGGGTCAAGACGTTAAGCCCCAGCATTTT. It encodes CASRRVQGQDVKPQHF.

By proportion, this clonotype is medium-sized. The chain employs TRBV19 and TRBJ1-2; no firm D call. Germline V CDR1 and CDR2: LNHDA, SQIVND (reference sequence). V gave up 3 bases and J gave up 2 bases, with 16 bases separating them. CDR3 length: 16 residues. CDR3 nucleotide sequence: TGTGCCAGTAGTATCCGTCTTTCGGGTAGGAACTATGGCTACACCTTC. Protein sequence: CASSIRLSGRNYGYTF.

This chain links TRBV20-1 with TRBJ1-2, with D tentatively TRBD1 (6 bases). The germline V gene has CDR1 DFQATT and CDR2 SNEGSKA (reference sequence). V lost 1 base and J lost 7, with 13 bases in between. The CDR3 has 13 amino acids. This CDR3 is CSARVNRDVGYTF. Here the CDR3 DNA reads TGCAGTGCTAGAGTTAACAGGGATGTTGGCTACACCTTC.